The rows below give T cell receptor beta chains drawn from one sample of a study of early T cells in non-severe SARS-CoV-2 infection. TCRdb ran MiXCR on the 5' RACE reads and lists one entry per CDR3 protein. The sample shows tens of thousands of distinct CDR3 sequences, about 10% of them seen only once. What was sequenced was whole blood. These receptor sequences come from an adult who was a healthcare worker with PCR-confirmed SARS-CoV-2 infection or an uninfected control (not recorded which). The CDR3 runs from the conserved cysteine through the conserved F or W. The order of the fields is CDR3 protein, CDR3 DNA, J gene, D gene, clone size, V gene. The D gene is left open where the match is weak. Not every row has a clone size; where given, it reads once, few, many or a size class.

CDR3aa: CASSLARIQAGCYEQFF
CDR3nt: TGTGCTAGCAGCTTAGCCAGAATCCAAGCGGGATGCTACGAGCAGTTCTTC
j_gene: TRBJ2-1
d_gene: TRBD2
abundance: many
v_gene: TRBV7-7

CDR3aa: CASSPGTPNTQPQHF
CDR3nt: TGTGCCAGCTCACCCGGGACGCCTAATACCCAGCCCCAGCATTTT
j_gene: TRBJ1-5
d_gene: .
abundance: .
v_gene: TRBV18

CDR3aa: CASSHPLAGRSLGESYNEQFF
CDR3nt: TGTGCCAGCAGCCACCCACTAGCGGGAAGATCCCTGGGGGAATCCTACAATGAGCAGTTCTTC
j_gene: TRBJ2-1
d_gene: TRBD2
abundance: many
v_gene: TRBV7-6

CDR3aa: CSARDSGTPDTQYF
CDR3nt: TGCAGTGCTAGAGACTCTGGGACACCAGATACGCAGTATTTT
j_gene: TRBJ2-3
d_gene: .
abundance: once
v_gene: TRBV20-1

CDR3aa: CASSLTRISTDTQYF
CDR3nt: TGTGCCAGCAGCCTGACAAGGATAAGCACAGATACGCAGTATTTT
j_gene: TRBJ2-3
d_gene: .
abundance: many
v_gene: TRBV4-2

CDR3aa: CASSLVGQGSTDTQYF
CDR3nt: TGTGCCAGCAGCTTAGTAGGACAGGGGAGCACAGATACGCAGTATTTT
j_gene: TRBJ2-3
d_gene: TRBD1
abundance: .
v_gene: TRBV7-8

CDR3aa: CSAQAGAPYTQYF
CDR3nt: TGCAGCGCTCAAGCGGGAGCTCCCTATACGCAGTATTTT
j_gene: TRBJ2-3
d_gene: TRBD2
abundance: few
v_gene: TRBV29-1

CDR3aa: CASSPQNSGNTIYF
CDR3nt: TGTGCCAGCAGCCCCCAGAACTCTGGAAACACCATATATTTT
j_gene: TRBJ1-3
d_gene: .
abundance: many
v_gene: TRBV12-3/TRBV12-4

CDR3aa: CASSLRSDPREQYF
CDR3nt: TGTGCCAGCAGTTTAAGGAGTGATCCTAGGGAGCAGTACTTC
j_gene: TRBJ2-7
d_gene: .
abundance: many
v_gene: TRBV6-5

CDR3aa: CATSGIAGVSYNEQFF
CDR3nt: TGTGCCACCAGCGGAATAGCGGGAGTCTCCTACAATGAGCAGTTCTTC
j_gene: TRBJ2-1
d_gene: TRBD2
abundance: few
v_gene: TRBV15

CDR3aa: CASSQVSGYEQYF
CDR3nt: TGTGCCAGCAGCCAAGTAAGTGGCTACGAGCAGTACTTC
j_gene: TRBJ2-7
d_gene: .
abundance: .
v_gene: TRBV3-1

CDR3aa: CSWGGRTDTQYF
CDR3nt: TGCAGTTGGGGGGGCCGGACAGATACGCAGTATTTT
j_gene: TRBJ2-3
d_gene: .
abundance: many
v_gene: TRBV20-1

CDR3aa: CASGQAPQNIQYF
CDR3nt: TGCGCCAGCGGGCAGGCCCCTCAAAACATTCAGTACTTC
j_gene: TRBJ2-4
d_gene: .
abundance: .
v_gene: TRBV4-1

CDR3aa: CASSSPEGNPYEQYF
CDR3nt: TGCGCCAGCAGCTCGCCCGAGGGGAATCCCTACGAGCAGTACTTC
j_gene: TRBJ2-7
d_gene: .
abundance: many
v_gene: TRBV5-1

CDR3aa: CASTPVRGLSTDTQYF
CDR3nt: TGTGCCAGCACCCCGGTAAGGGGTCTTAGCACAGATACGCAGTATTTT
j_gene: TRBJ2-3
d_gene: .
abundance: few
v_gene: TRBV5-4

CDR3aa: CASSYKLAGGWSGTDTQYF
CDR3nt: TGTGCCAGCAGTTACAAACTAGCGGGAGGATGGTCAGGCACAGATACGCAGTATTTT
j_gene: TRBJ2-3
d_gene: TRBD2
abundance: many
v_gene: TRBV6-2/TRBV6-3

CDR3aa: CAISEWDRRNNEQFF
CDR3nt: TGTGCCATCAGTGAGTGGGATAGGCGGAATAATGAGCAGTTCTTC
j_gene: TRBJ2-1
d_gene: .
abundance: many
v_gene: TRBV10-3

CDR3aa: CAISGSSENTIYF
CDR3nt: TGTGCCATCAGTGGTAGCTCTGAAAACACCATATATTTT
j_gene: TRBJ1-3
d_gene: .
abundance: few
v_gene: TRBV10-3

CDR3aa: CSASSGTGADTQYF
CDR3nt: TGCAGTGCCTCCTCCGGGACAGGGGCAGATACGCAGTATTTT
j_gene: TRBJ2-3
d_gene: TRBD1
abundance: .
v_gene: TRBV20-1

CDR3aa: CASSLAPDTQYF
CDR3nt: TGTGCCAGCAGTCTCGCTCCAGATACGCAGTATTTT
j_gene: TRBJ2-3
d_gene: .
abundance: many
v_gene: TRBV11-2

CDR3aa: CSVSPTNEKLFF
CDR3nt: TGCAGCGTTTCCCCGACGAATGAAAAACTGTTTTTT
j_gene: TRBJ1-4
d_gene: .
abundance: many
v_gene: TRBV29-1

CDR3aa: CSVAAGEQYF
CDR3nt: TGCAGCGTTGCGGCAGGGGAGCAGTACTTC
j_gene: TRBJ2-7
d_gene: .
abundance: many
v_gene: TRBV29-1

CDR3aa: CASSFTTSGSYEQYF
CDR3nt: TGTGCCAGCAGTTTTACAACTAGCGGCTCCTACGAGCAGTACTTC
j_gene: TRBJ2-7
d_gene: TRBD2
abundance: few
v_gene: TRBV12-3/TRBV12-4

CDR3aa: CATSRSVGVKGGETQYF
CDR3nt: TGTGCCACCAGCAGATCGGTGGGCGTAAAAGGCGGAGAGACCCAGTACTTC
j_gene: TRBJ2-5
d_gene: .
abundance: .
v_gene: TRBV15

CDR3aa: CSVVVLGNRYEQYF
CDR3nt: TGCAGCGTTGTAGTACTTGGGAATAGATACGAGCAGTACTTC
j_gene: TRBJ2-7
d_gene: .
abundance: .
v_gene: TRBV29-1

CDR3aa: CASSPEGGLSYEQYF
CDR3nt: TGTGCCAGCAGCCCTGAGGGGGGGCTCTCCTACGAGCAGTACTTC
j_gene: TRBJ2-7
d_gene: .
abundance: many
v_gene: TRBV4-2

CDR3aa: CASSPTSGTSGGASTDTQYF
CDR3nt: TGTGCCAGCAGCCCGACCTCCGGGACTAGCGGGGGGGCAAGCACAGATACGCAGTATTTT
j_gene: TRBJ2-3
d_gene: TRBD2
abundance: .
v_gene: TRBV11-1

CDR3aa: CASSYSRGLDEQYF
CDR3nt: TGTGCCAGCAGTTACTCCAGGGGGCTCGACGAGCAGTACTTC
j_gene: TRBJ2-7
d_gene: TRBD1
abundance: many
v_gene: TRBV6-6

CDR3aa: CASSDQGTGETQYF
CDR3nt: TGTGCCAGCAGTGATCAGGGAACTGGGGAGACCCAGTACTTC
j_gene: TRBJ2-5
d_gene: .
abundance: .
v_gene: TRBV2

CDR3aa: CASSQGQGDSPLHF
CDR3nt: TGCGCCAGCAGCCAAGGACAGGGTGATTCACCCCTCCACTTT
j_gene: TRBJ1-6
d_gene: TRBD1
abundance: .
v_gene: TRBV4-1

CDR3aa: CASSYRDRNYEQYF
CDR3nt: TGTGCCAGCAGCTACCGGGACAGAAACTACGAGCAGTACTTC
j_gene: TRBJ2-7
d_gene: TRBD1
abundance: .
v_gene: TRBV11-2